This TCR beta chain was captured in a study of post-analysis software for immune sequencing data. Overall study results and limits: Significantly decreased normalized Chao1 diversity was recorded for multiple sclerosis patients relative to controls.

As concerns this clonotype: The antigen is unknown.

Prepared libraries of TCR beta cDNA carried unique molecular identifiers. About 500,000 cDNA molecules were obtained per 1 to 10 million input T cells. MiXCR, run by TCRdb on the PCR reads, gives a single entry per CDR3 protein. The sample has 450,000 or so distinct CDR3 sequences; 40% to 55% are singletons. Sequenced: blood. The TCR sequence derives from a girl aged 5 to 17 with multiple sclerosis.

CDR3 DNA sequence: TGCGCCAGCAGCCAAGATTTAACCCAGGGGGTTTTGAACACTGAAGCTTTCTTT. It specifies CASSQDLTQGVLNTEAFF. V and J are TRBV4-1 and TRBJ1-1, with 7 bases that match TRBD1. Germline assignment: CDR1 MGHRA and CDR2 YSYEKL. The CDR3 contains 18 residues. Trimming took 0 bases from V and 0 from J; bases not matched to a gene: 10.